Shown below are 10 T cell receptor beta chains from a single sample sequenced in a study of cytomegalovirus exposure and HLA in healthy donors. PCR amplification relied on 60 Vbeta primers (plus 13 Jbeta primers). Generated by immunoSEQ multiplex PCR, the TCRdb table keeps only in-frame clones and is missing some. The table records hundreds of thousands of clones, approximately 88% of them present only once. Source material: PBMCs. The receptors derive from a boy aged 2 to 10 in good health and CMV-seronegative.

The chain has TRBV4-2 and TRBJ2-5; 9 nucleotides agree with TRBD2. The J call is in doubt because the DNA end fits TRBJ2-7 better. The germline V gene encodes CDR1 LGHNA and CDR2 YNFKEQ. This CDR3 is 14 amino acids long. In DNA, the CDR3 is TGTGCCAGCAGCCGTGGGACTAGCTTATCCGAGCAGTACTTC. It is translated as CASSRGTSLSEQYF.

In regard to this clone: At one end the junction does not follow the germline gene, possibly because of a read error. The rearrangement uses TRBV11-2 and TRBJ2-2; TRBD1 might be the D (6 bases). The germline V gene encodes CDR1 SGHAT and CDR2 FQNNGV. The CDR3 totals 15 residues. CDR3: CASSGWGPNAGELFF. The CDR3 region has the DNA TGTGCCAGCAGCGGCTGGGGGCCGAACGCCGGGGAGCTGTTTTTT.

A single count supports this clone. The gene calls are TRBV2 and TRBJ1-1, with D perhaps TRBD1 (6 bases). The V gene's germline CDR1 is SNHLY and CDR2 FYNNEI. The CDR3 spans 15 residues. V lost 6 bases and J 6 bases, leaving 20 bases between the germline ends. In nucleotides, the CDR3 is TGTGCCAGCAGCGCACCGCGGGGGCGAGAGGCTGAAGCTTTCTTT. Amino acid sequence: CASSAPRGREAEAFF.

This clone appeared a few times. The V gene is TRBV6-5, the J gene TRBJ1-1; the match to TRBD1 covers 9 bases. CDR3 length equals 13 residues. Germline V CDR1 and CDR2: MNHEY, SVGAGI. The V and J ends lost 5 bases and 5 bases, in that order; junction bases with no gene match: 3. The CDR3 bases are TGTGCCAGCAGTGTGGACAGGGGAACTGAAGCTTTCTTT. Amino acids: CASSVDRGTEAFF.

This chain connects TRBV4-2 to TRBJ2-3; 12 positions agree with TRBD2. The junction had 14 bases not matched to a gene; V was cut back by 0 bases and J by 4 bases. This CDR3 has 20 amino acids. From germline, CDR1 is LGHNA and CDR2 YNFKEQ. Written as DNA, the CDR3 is TGTGCCAGCAGCCAAGAGAGGGAGCTAGCGGGAGGGCCGAGGGCAGATACGCAGTATTTT. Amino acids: CASSQERELAGGPRADTQYF.

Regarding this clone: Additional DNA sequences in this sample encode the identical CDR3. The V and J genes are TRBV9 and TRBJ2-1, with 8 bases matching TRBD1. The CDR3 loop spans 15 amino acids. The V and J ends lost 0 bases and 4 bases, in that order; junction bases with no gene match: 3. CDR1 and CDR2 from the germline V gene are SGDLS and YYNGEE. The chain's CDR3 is CASSVGQGAYNEQFF. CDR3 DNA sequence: TGTGCCAGCAGCGTAGGCCAGGGGGCTTACAATGAGCAGTTCTTC.

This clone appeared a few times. The CDR3 DNA reads TGCGCCAGCAGCTTGGGGGGTCGGGGACACCTAAACACTGAAGCTTTCTTT. This sequence encodes CASSLGGRGHLNTEAFF. The genes are TRBV5-1 and TRBJ1-1, with D perhaps TRBD1 (6 bases). Trimming stripped 0 bases from V and 2 bases from J, with 17 bases between. Germline V lookup: CDR1 SGHRS, CDR2 YFSETQ. There are 17 residues in the CDR3.

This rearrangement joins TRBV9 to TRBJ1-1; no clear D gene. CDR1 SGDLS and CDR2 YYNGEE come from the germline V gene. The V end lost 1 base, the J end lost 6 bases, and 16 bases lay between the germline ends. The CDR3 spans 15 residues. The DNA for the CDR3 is TGTGCCAGCAGCGTAAGGGAGGGCAGATACTCTGAAGCTTTCTTT. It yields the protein CASSVREGRYSEAFF.

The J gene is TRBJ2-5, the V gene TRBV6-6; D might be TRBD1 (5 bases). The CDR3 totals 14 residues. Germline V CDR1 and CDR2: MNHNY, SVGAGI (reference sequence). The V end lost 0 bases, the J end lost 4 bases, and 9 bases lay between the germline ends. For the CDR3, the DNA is TGTGCCAGCAGTTACTCGGACAACAGAGAGACCCAGTACTTC. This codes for CASSYSDNRETQYF.

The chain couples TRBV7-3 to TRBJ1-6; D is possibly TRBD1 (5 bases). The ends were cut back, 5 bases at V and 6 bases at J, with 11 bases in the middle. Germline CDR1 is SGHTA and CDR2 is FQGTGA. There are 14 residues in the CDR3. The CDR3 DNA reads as TGTGCCAGCAGCCGCGACAGCTTTAATTCACCCCTCCACTTT. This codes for CASSRDSFNSPLHF.